This is a list of T cell receptor beta chains from one sample in a study of post-analysis software for immune sequencing data. A single record per CDR3 protein comes from TCRdb applying MiXCR to the PCR reads. The sample lists 650,000 to 900,000 distinct CDR3 sequences, 35% to 55% occurring once. Material: blood. The receptors come from a girl aged 5-17 years with multiple sclerosis. CDR3s include the opening cysteine and the closing phenylalanine or tryptophan. The D gene is left open where the match is weak. Clone size is not always given. Where it is, it says once, few, many or a class for expanded clones.

>TRBV6-5|NA|TRBJ1-2|NA|13
CASRGRSEVMDTF
TGTGCCAGCCGCGGACGGTCAGAGGTGATGGACACCTTC
>TRBV2|NA|TRBJ2-3|NA|11
CASTIEDTQYF
TGTGCCAGCACCATTGAAGATACGCAGTATTTT
>TRBV5-1|NA|TRBJ2-6|NA|16
CASSAPFDSGANVLTF
TGCGCCAGCAGCGCCCCTTTTGACTCTGGGGCCAACGTCCTGACTTTC
>TRBV5-5|NA|TRBJ1-5|NA|20
CASSLGTVGPGGYSNQPQHF
TGTGCCAGCAGCTTGGGGACGGTCGGTCCGGGGGGGTATAGCAATCAGCCCCAGCATTTT
>TRBV7-8|NA|TRBJ2-7|NA|17
CASSLASAVFGDYEQYF
TGTGCCAGCAGCTTAGCCTCTGCGGTGTTTGGTGACTACGAGCAGTACTTC
>TRBV7-8|few|TRBJ2-1|TRBD1|13
CASSNRGVNEQFF
TGTGCCAGCAGCAACAGGGGGGTGAATGAGCAGTTCTTC
>TRBV15|NA|TRBJ2-2|TRBD1|15
CATSTRDSPFGELFF
TGTGCCACCAGCACAAGGGACAGTCCTTTCGGGGAGCTGTTTTTT
>TRBV4-2|NA|TRBJ1-2|TRBD1|16
CASSQDRDRGFYGYTF
TGTGCCAGCAGCCAAGACCGGGACAGGGGGTTCTATGGCTACACCTTC
>TRBV29-1|many|TRBJ2-7|NA|11
CSVEAEYEQYF
TGCAGCGTTGAGGCCGAATACGAGCAGTACTTC
>TRBV12-3/TRBV12-4|few|TRBJ2-5|TRBD1|14
CASGVGQAQETQYF
TGTGCCAGCGGTGTTGGACAGGCTCAAGAGACCCAGTACTTC
>TRBV10-3|NA|TRBJ1-4|NA|13
CAISDRRNEKLFF
TGTGCCATCAGCGACCGCCGTAATGAAAAACTGTTTTTT
>TRBV9|NA|TRBJ2-3|NA|16
CASSDTLTLGTDTQYF
TGTGCCAGCAGCGACACACTGACCCTAGGCACAGATACGCAGTATTTT
>TRBV4-3|NA|TRBJ2-1|NA|14
CASSQWGDYNEQFF
TGCGCCAGCAGCCAATGGGGGGACTACAATGAGCAGTTCTTC
>TRBV11-2|NA|TRBJ2-1|TRBD2|16
CASSPEDAGLFVEQFF
TGTGCCAGCAGCCCGGAAGATGCGGGACTATTCGTTGAGCAGTTCTTC
>TRBV7-2|few|TRBJ2-7|TRBD1|15
CASSLSLGQDEPQYF
TGTGCCAGCAGCTTAAGCCTGGGACAGGATGAGCCCCAGTACTTC
>TRBV7-2|NA|TRBJ2-7|NA|14
CASSGDPGDYEQYF
TGTGCCAGCAGCGGGGACCCCGGGGACTACGAGCAGTACTTC
>TRBV6-2/TRBV6-3|NA|TRBJ1-2|NA|14
CASSQLTGYYGYTF
TGTGCCAGCAGTCAATTGACAGGATATTATGGCTACACCTTC
>TRBV14|NA|TRBJ1-4|NA|16
CASSQGTGRGYEKLFF
TGTGCCAGCAGCCAAGGAACAGGAAGAGGGTATGAAAAACTGTTTTTT
>TRBV28|NA|TRBJ2-1|NA|15
CASMGLRVTRDEQFF
TGTGCCAGCATGGGACTCAGGGTCACGAGGGATGAGCAGTTCTTC
>TRBV10-3|few|TRBJ2-7|TRBD2|14
CPISDSGRAYEQYF
TGTCCCATCAGTGATAGCGGGAGGGCCTACGAGCAGTACTTC
>TRBV28|few|TRBJ2-7|NA|13
CASSSNRGNEQYF
TGTGCCAGCAGCTCTAATAGGGGCAACGAGCAGTACTTC
>TRBV4-3|once|TRBJ1-6|NA|15
CASSQELGDRSPLHF
TGCGCCAGCAGCCAAGAATTAGGGGATAGATCACCCCTCCACTTT
>TRBV7-9|NA|TRBJ1-1|TRBD1|15
CASSPNDRGPAEAFF
TGTGCCAGCAGCCCGAACGACAGGGGGCCGGCTGAAGCTTTCTTT
>TRBV20-1|few|TRBJ2-3|NA|15
CSARATWASTDTQYF
TGCAGTGCTAGGGCGACGTGGGCGAGCACAGATACGCAGTATTTT
>TRBV5-1|NA|TRBJ2-1|NA|14
CASSLGTVAHEQFF
TGCGCCAGCAGCTTGGGGACGGTTGCGCATGAGCAGTTCTTC
>TRBV12-3/TRBV12-4|NA|TRBJ2-7|NA|15
CASRTSRGASYEQYF
TGTGCCAGCAGAACCTCCAGGGGGGCCTCCTACGAGCAGTACTTC
>TRBV5-1|NA|TRBJ2-5|NA|13
CASSIRGQETQYF
TGCGCCAGCAGCATACGGGGTCAAGAGACCCAGTACTTC